The clone carrying this T cell receptor beta chain was observed once. The CDR3 is made up of 18 amino acids. With V trimmed by 2 bases and J by 2 bases, 13 bases remained unmatched. Germline loops: CDR1 SEHNR, CDR2 FQNEAQ (reference sequence). Clones were read by immunoSEQ multiplex PCR, and TCRdb kept only the in-frame ones, dropping some. The table has tens of thousands of clones, around 94% seen once; the top ten hold over 2.5%. This entry is derived from a study of T cell changes during pregnancy in multiple sclerosis. This sequence originates from a female donor in good health, enrolled as a control in a pregnancy study. The chain employs TRBV7-9 and TRBJ2-3; 7 bases are shared with TRBD1. The input for sequencing was peripheral blood, taken in the third trimester of pregnancy. The CDR3 bases are TGTGCCAGCAGCTTATCCCCGGGACAGTGGAATTTCACAGATACGCAGTATTTT. Translation: CASSLSPGQWNFTDTQYF.